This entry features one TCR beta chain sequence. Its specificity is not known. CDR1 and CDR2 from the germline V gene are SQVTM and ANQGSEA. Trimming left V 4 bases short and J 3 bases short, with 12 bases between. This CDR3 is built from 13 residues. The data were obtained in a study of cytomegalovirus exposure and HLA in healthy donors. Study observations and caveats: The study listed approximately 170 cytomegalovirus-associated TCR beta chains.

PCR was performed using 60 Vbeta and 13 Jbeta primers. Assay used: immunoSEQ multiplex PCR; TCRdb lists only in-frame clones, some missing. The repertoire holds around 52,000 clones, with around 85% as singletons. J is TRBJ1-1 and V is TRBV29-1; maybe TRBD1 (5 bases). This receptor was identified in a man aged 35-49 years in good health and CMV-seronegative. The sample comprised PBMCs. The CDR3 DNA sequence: TGCAGCGTTGCGGTGGGACTTGACACTGAAGCTTTCTTT. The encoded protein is CSVAVGLDTEAFF.